Following are 10 T cell receptor beta chains from one sample sequenced in a study of shared clonotypes between healthy human individuals. Measured with immunoSEQ multiplex PCR; TCRdb has only the in-frame clones, and not every one. The profile shows over a million clones, 70% to 80% of them singletons. The sample was memory CD4+ T cells from PBMCs. Indicated subset: CD45RA-negative fraction. These receptors were taken from a man younger than 35 in good health. Some clones in this sample may be carry-over from other donors' samples.

V gene TRBV7-2 combines with J gene TRBJ2-3; D ambiguous. CDR1 and CDR2 (germline): SGHTA, FQGNSA. Trimming stripped 4 bases from V and 6 bases from J, with 11 bases between. This CDR3 is built from 13 residues. DNA of the CDR3: TGTGCCAGCAGCTCCGCTGCGGTTGATACGCAGTATTTT. As protein: CASSSAAVDTQYF.

Regarding this clone: One base away lies a much larger clone, so this may be a sequencing read error. Other DNA sequences within the sample encode an identical CDR3. V is TRBV2 and J is TRBJ2-6; D remains unclear. Looked up from germline, CDR1 is SNHLY and CDR2 is FYNNEI. Trimming left V 6 bases short and J 0 bases short, with 9 bases between. The CDR3 totals 15 residues. CDR3 in amino acids: CASRGSLSGANVLTF. The CDR3 nucleotides read TGTGCCAGCAGAGGCTCTCTCTCTGGGGCCAACGTCCTGACTTTC.

To note about this clone: The sample has other DNA sequences that encode this CDR3 too. V is TRBV2 and J is TRBJ1-2, with no clear D. Trimming left V 5 bases short and J 2 bases short, with 9 bases between. CDR1 is SNHLY, CDR2 FYNNEI, per germline. The CDR3 has 13 amino acids. This CDR3 is CASSQDSNYGYTF. The CDR3 nucleotides read TGTGCCAGCAGTCAGGATTCCAACTATGGCTACACCTTC.

This sequence joins TRBV18 and TRBJ2-7; 9 bases agree with TRBD1. V trimming: 4 bases; J trimming: 0 bases; junction bases outside the gene matches: 4. Germline V gene data show CDR1 as KGHSH and CDR2 as LQKENI. The CDR3 is made up of 15 amino acids. The CDR3 region is CASSLQGAASYEQYF. The CDR3 bases are TGTGCCAGCTCACTACAGGGGGCGGCCTCCTACGAGCAGTACTTC.

This clone was seen a few times. The chain carries TRBV7-9 and TRBJ1-4, with no clear D. Per the germline V gene, CDR1 is SEHNR and CDR2 is FQNEAQ (reference sequence). The ends were cut back, 5 bases at V and 8 bases at J, with 12 bases in the middle. This CDR3 contains 13 residues. The CDR3 coding sequence is TGTGCCAGCAGCCTCTCGATGACGGAAAAACTGTTTTTT. It yields the protein CASSLSMTEKLFF.

In this sample, this clone turned up once. The rearrangement links TRBV2 to TRBJ2-7, with D unresolved. CDR1 and CDR2 (germline): SNHLY, FYNNEI. The CDR3 extends over 17 amino acids. V was shortened by 2 bases and J by 1 base, with 18 bases between the two germline ends. The CDR3, as DNA: TGTGCCAGCAGTGAATTTGGTGTCCAGGTGAGATCCTACGAGCAGTACTTC. It translates to CASSEFGVQVRSYEQYF. The whole variable domain, filled in from reference TRBV2 and TRBJ2-7, reads EPEVTQTPSHQVTQMGQEVILRCVPISNHLYFYWYRQILGQKVEFLVSFYNNEISEKSEIFDDQFSVERPDGSNFTLKIRSTKLEDSAMYFCASSEFGVQVRSYEQYFGPGTRLTVT.

The chain employs TRBV27 and TRBJ1-5, with D tentatively TRBD1 (6 bases). The CDR3 is 16 residues long. Trimming removed 3 bases at V and 1 base at J, with 13 bases between. The germline CDR1 and CDR2 sequences are MNHEY and SMNVEV (reference sequence). The CDR3 is CASSFGGAGSNQPQHF. The DNA of the CDR3 is TGTGCCAGCAGTTTTGGGGGGGCGGGGAGCAATCAGCCCCAGCATTTT.

V is TRBV5-1 and J is TRBJ2-7; 11 bases fit TRBD2. Germline V lookup: CDR1 SGHRS, CDR2 YFSETQ. The CDR3 totals 17 residues. The J segment lost 5 bases and the V segment lost 3 bases, leaving 13 bases of the junction unmatched. CDR3 DNA sequence: TGCGCCAGCAGCTCCCGGATTTTAGCGGGAGGGCCTAACGAGCAGTACTTC. Its translation: CASSSRILAGGPNEQYF.

This clone was detected only a few times. The V gene is TRBV9, the J gene TRBJ2-5; D remains unclear. Per germline, CDR1 SGDLS and CDR2 YYNGEE. The CDR3 loop spans 12 amino acids. Trimming removed 5 bases at V and 3 bases at J, with 8 bases between. The CDR3 spells CASSPTEETQYF. The CDR3 DNA reads TGTGCCAGCAGTCCCACCGAAGAGACCCAGTACTTC.

This sequence joins TRBV5-5 and TRBJ1-2; D ambiguous. Trimming left V 5 bases short and J 8 bases short, with 19 bases between. CDR1 SGHKS and CDR2 YYEKEE come from the germline V gene (reference sequence). The CDR3 consists of 14 residues. The CDR3 sequence is CASRPEPYGFGYTF. For the CDR3, the DNA is TGTGCCAGCAGGCCGGAGCCTTATGGTTTCGGCTACACCTTC.